The 29 T cell receptor beta chains listed next were all sequenced from one sample in a study of cytomegalovirus exposure and HLA in healthy donors. The PCR contained 60 Vbeta and 13 Jbeta primers. Profiled with immunoSEQ multiplex PCR; TCRdb holds only in-frame clones, not every one. The sample table sets out about 140,000 clones. Sequencing was done on a sample of PBMCs. The receptors derive from a woman between 18 and 29 years old in good health and CMV-seronegative.

V usage is TRBV7-9 and J usage is TRBJ2-3; 9 nucleotides match TRBD1. V lost 5 bases and J lost 1; bases outside the gene matches: 7. Germline-derived CDR1 and CDR2 are SEHNR and FQNEAQ (reference sequence). The CDR3 loop spans 16 amino acids. The CDR3 DNA follows: TGTGCCAGCAGCGGGAGGACAGGGGAGGGCACAGATACGCAGTATTTT. Amino acid sequence: CASSGRTGEGTDTQYF.

The genes are TRBV12-5 and TRBJ1-2; tentatively, D is TRBD1 (6 bases). Germline CDR1 is LGHNT and CDR2 is FRNRAP. The CDR3 consists of 13 residues. V lost 6 bases to trimming and J lost 8 bases, with 16 bases between them. CDR3 loop: CASGETGRLGYTF. CDR3 in DNA: TGTGCTAGTGGCGAGACAGGCCGGCTCGGCTACACCTTC.

V is TRBV5-4 and J is TRBJ2-3; 11 bases map to TRBD2. The J segment lost 6 bases and the V segment lost 2 bases, leaving 14 bases of the junction unmatched. The CDR3 is made up of 18 amino acids. The germline CDR1 and CDR2 sequences are SGHNT and YYREEE (reference sequence). The CDR3: CASSLSLAGVRVSDTQYF. DNA of the CDR3: TGTGCCAGCAGCTTATCACTAGCGGGAGTACGAGTGTCGGATACGCAGTATTTT. The full variable domain, with the rest looked up from reference TRBV5-4 and TRBJ2-3, is ETGVTQSPTHLIKTRGQQVTLRCSSQSGHNTVSWYQQALGQGPQFIFQYYREEENGRGNFPPRFSGLQFPNYSSELNVNALELDDSALYLCASSLSLAGVRVSDTQYFGPGTRLTVL.

The chain is built from TRBV6-1 and TRBJ1-1; D is possibly TRBD1 (5 bases). The CDR3 covers 15 residues. CDR1 MNHNS and CDR2 SASEGT come from the germline V gene. Trimming took off 6 bases at V and 3 bases at J, with 17 bases between the two ends. This CDR3 is CASSVEQAPYTEAFF. The CDR3 nucleotides are TGTGCCAGCAGCGTTGAACAGGCCCCTTACACTGAAGCTTTCTTT.

V and J are TRBV30 and TRBJ1-6; unclear D gene. Trimming took 8 bases from V and 3 from J, leaving 8 bases between them. Germline assignment: CDR1 GTSNPN and CDR2 SVGIG (reference sequence). The CDR3 spans 12 residues. For the CDR3, the DNA is TGTGCCGCAGGAAACTATAATTCACCCCTCCACTTT. It is translated as CAAGNYNSPLHF.

Details on this clone: The sample holds other DNA sequences that translate to the same CDR3. V is TRBV4-1 and J is TRBJ2-2; TRBD2 aligns across 9 bases. This CDR3 spans 16 amino acids. CDR1 and CDR2 from the germline V gene are MGHRA and YSYEKL. With 3 bases clipped from V and 0 bases from J, the junction kept 2 bases outside the gene matches. Written as DNA, the CDR3 is TGCGCCAGCAGCCAGGCTAGCGGGGCGAACACCGGGGAGCTGTTTTTT. This gives the protein CASSQASGANTGELFF.

The rearrangement joins TRBV6-6 to TRBJ2-5; D not resolved. Germline V gives CDR1 MNHNY, CDR2 SVGAGI (reference sequence). The CDR3 spans 14 residues. V was trimmed by 5 bases and J by 5 bases, leaving 15 bases between them. CDR3 nucleotides: TGTGCCAGCAGTCCAACGAACAGTGTGGAGACCCAGTACTTC. Residues: CASSPTNSVETQYF.

The gene calls are TRBV12-2 and TRBJ1-5; whether TRBD1, the table's D call, matches the DNA was not checked. TRBV12-2 is noted as a pseudogene. The length of the CDR3 is 19 residues. DNA for the CDR3: TGTGCAAGCCGCTTAAGCAGGCGGCCGGACAGGGGCGGCAATCAGCCCCAGCATTTT. It specifies CASRLSRRPDRGGNQPQHF.

V usage is TRBV2 and J usage is TRBJ2-5, with a weak D call TRBD2 (5 bases). From germline, CDR1 is SNHLY and CDR2 FYNNEI. Trimming shortened V by 8 bases and J by 2 bases, and 9 bases separated the two germline ends. The CDR3 sequence is 12 residues long. In nucleotides, the CDR3 is TGTGCCAGCGGACTGGGGCAAGAGACCCAGTACTTC. This encodes CASGLGQETQYF. Drawing the rest from reference TRBV2 and TRBJ2-5, the complete variable domain is EPEVTQTPSHQVTQMGQEVILRCVPISNHLYFYWYRQILGQKVEFLVSFYNNEISEKSEIFDDQFSVERPDGSNFTLKIRSTKLEDSAMYFCASGLGQETQYFGPGTRLLVL.

V gene TRBV5-1 combines with J gene TRBJ2-2; 11 bases match TRBD2. CDR1 and CDR2 from the germline V gene are SGHRS and YFSETQ. The CDR3 contains 17 residues. V was pared by 1 base and J by 1 base, with 3 bases of the junction left unmatched. As DNA, the CDR3 is TGCGCCAGCAGCTTGAGCCTAGCGGGAGGGAACACCGGGGAGCTGTTTTTT. Amino acids: CASSLSLAGGNTGELFF.

The chain has TRBV7-2 and TRBJ2-5; the match to TRBD1 covers 10 bases. The CDR3 is made up of 15 amino acids. Germline assignment: CDR1 SGHTA and CDR2 FQGNSA. J was trimmed by 3 bases and V by 3 bases; bases with no gene match: 4. DNA for the CDR3: TGTGCCAGCAGCTTGGGGGACAGGGGAAAAGAGACCCAGTACTTC. It is translated as CASSLGDRGKETQYF.

To note about this clone: Other DNA sequences from this sample encode an identical CDR3 as well. The V and J genes are TRBV5-4 and TRBJ2-3, with 9 positions matching TRBD2. The CDR3 has 17 residues. Germline lookup yields CDR1 SGHNT and CDR2 YYREEE (reference sequence). Trimming at V came to 5 bases and at J to 4 bases, leaving 14 bases not matched to a gene. CDR3 nucleotide sequence: TGTGCCAGCAGTTCCGGGACTAGCAGGGTTCGGTCAGATACGCAGTATTTT. It yields the protein CASSSGTSRVRSDTQYF.

The chain uses TRBV5-8 and TRBJ1-1; weak D call: TRBD1 (6 bases). Trimming took off 0 bases at V and 6 bases at J, with 9 bases between the two ends. Germline V gene sequence: CDR1 SGHTS, CDR2 YDEGEE. This CDR3 region has 13 residues. CDR3 amino acids: CASSLVGGPEAFF. The DNA for the CDR3 is TGTGCCAGCAGCTTGGTAGGGGGTCCTGAAGCTTTCTTT.

This chain uses TRBV29-1 with TRBJ1-5, with 7 bases that match TRBD1. The CDR3 has 14 residues. Trimming took 8 bases from V and 0 from J; bases not matched to a gene: 7. Germline V CDR1 and CDR2: SQVTM, ANQGSEA. CDR3 residues: CSTSGQDSNQPQHF. Here the CDR3 DNA reads TGCAGCACATCCGGACAGGATAGCAATCAGCCCCAGCATTTT.

The V gene is TRBV11-3, the J gene TRBJ1-2; 10 bases agree with TRBD1. The CDR3 totals 16 residues. CDR1 SGHNT and CDR2 YENEEA come from the germline V gene. After removal of 5 bases from V and 3 bases from J, the junction contained 9 bases not matched to a gene. The CDR3 region is CASSVGGTGEYYGYTF. DNA of the CDR3: TGTGCCAGCAGCGTTGGCGGGACAGGGGAATACTATGGCTACACCTTC.

The chain recombines TRBV5-1 with TRBJ2-1; 11 nucleotides line up with TRBD2. Per the germline V gene, CDR1 is SGHRS and CDR2 is YFSETQ. The ends lost 4 bases at V and 9 bases at J; junction bases unmatched: 9. The CDR3 is 15 residues long. CDR3 sequence: CASSPIAGGYVEQFF. For the CDR3, the DNA is TGCGCCAGCAGCCCCATAGCGGGGGGGTACGTTGAGCAGTTCTTC.

V usage is TRBV19 and J usage is TRBJ1-3, with D unresolved. The germline gives CDR1 LNHDA, CDR2 SQIVND (reference sequence). This CDR3 region has 15 residues. V shed 5 bases and J shed 2 bases, with 13 bases lying between them. CDR3 sequence reads: CASSVITGAGNTIYF. DNA of the CDR3: TGTGCCAGTAGTGTGATTACGGGAGCTGGAAACACCATATATTTT. The full variable domain, rest sourced from reference TRBV19 and TRBJ1-3, is DGGITQSPKYLFRKEGQNVTLSCEQNLNHDAMYWYRQDPGQGLRLIYYSQIVNDFQKGDIAEGYSVSREKKESFPLTVTSAQKNPTAFYLCASSVITGAGNTIYFGEGSWLTVV.

The chain combines TRBV5-6 with TRBJ1-5, with 10 nucleotides matching TRBD1. After removal of 4 bases from V and 5 bases from J, the junction contained 6 bases not matched to a gene. The CDR3 loop spans 15 amino acids. The germline V gene encodes CDR1 SGHDT and CDR2 YYEEEE. CDR3 DNA sequence: TGTGCCAGCAGCGGAGGGACAGGGGACGATCAGCCCCAGCATTTT. Protein sequence: CASSGGTGDDQPQHF.

V and J are TRBV11-2 and TRBJ2-5, with TRBD2 matching 11 bases. The CDR3 has 15 residues. The J segment lost 5 bases and the V segment lost 1 base, leaving 3 bases of the junction unmatched. Germline assignment: CDR1 SGHAT and CDR2 FQNNGV. CDR3 in amino acids: CASSLVAGGPETQYF. CDR3 in DNA: TGTGCCAGCAGCTTAGTAGCGGGAGGGCCCGAGACCCAGTACTTC.

The chain uses TRBV11-2 and TRBJ2-7; D perhaps matches TRBD2 (5 bases). This CDR3 has 17 amino acids. V was pared by 4 bases and J by 4 bases, with 23 bases between. The germline V gene has CDR1 SGHAT and CDR2 FQNNGV. The CDR3 loop reads CASSSGLENGIGYEQYF. The CDR3 DNA reads as TGTGCCAGCAGCTCGGGGTTAGAGAACGGCATAGGATACGAGCAGTACTTC.

The chain carries TRBV6-1 and TRBJ2-7; 10 bases map to TRBD2. The V gene end was trimmed by 3 bases and the J gene end by 10 bases; junction bases not matched to a gene: 9. The length of the CDR3 is 14 residues. Germline values: CDR1 MNHNS, CDR2 SASEGT. DNA of the CDR3: TGTGCCAGCAGTGAGAACAGCGGGAGGGCCCAACAGTACTTC. It specifies CASSENSGRAQQYF.

The gene calls are TRBV15 and TRBJ2-2, with 7 bases aligning to TRBD1. Losses at the gene ends were 5 bases for V and 4 bases for J; bases not matched to a gene: 1. Germline CDR1 reads LNHNV; CDR2 reads YYDKDF (reference sequence). The length of the CDR3 is 13 residues. The CDR3 here is CATSGTVTGELFF. Here the CDR3 DNA reads TGTGCCACCAGCGGGACAGTCACCGGGGAGCTGTTTTTT.

V usage is TRBV27 and J usage is TRBJ1-2, with TRBD1 matching over 12 bases. In germline, CDR1 is MNHEY, CDR2 SMNVEV (reference sequence). Trimming at V came to 5 bases and at J to 3 bases, leaving 7 bases not matched to a gene. This CDR3 region has 16 residues. The CDR3 region is CASSGTGGLGDYGYTF. As DNA, the CDR3 is TGTGCCAGCAGTGGGACAGGGGGCTTAGGAGACTATGGCTACACCTTC.

The chain combines TRBV7-9 with TRBJ1-5; D gene ambiguous. Between the trimmed V and J ends, which lost 8 bases and 2 bases, there was a span of 28 bases. This CDR3 is 19 amino acids long. The germline V gene encodes CDR1 SEHNR and CDR2 FQNEAQ (reference sequence). The CDR3 DNA is TGTGCCAGCGGACTCCACCTGGGCAGGCCCCTGGAGGGCAATCAGCCCCAGCATTTT. Its protein is CASGLHLGRPLEGNQPQHF.

The CDR3 loop is CASSAFNSPLHF. The CDR3 nucleotides are TGTGCCAGCAGCGCGTTTAATTCACCCCTCCACTTT. The V gene is TRBV7-9, the J gene TRBJ1-6; D gene uncertain. Germline V gene lookup returns CDR1 SEHNR and CDR2 FQNEAQ (reference sequence). Trimming removed 5 bases from V and 6 bases from J, with 5 bases in between. This CDR3 is built from 12 residues.

The chain recombines TRBV4-1 with TRBJ2-1; 12 bases map to TRBD2. Germline V lookup: CDR1 MGHRA, CDR2 YSYEKL. CDR3 length: 14 amino acids. Trimming took 6 bases from V and 4 from J; bases not matched to a gene: 1. The CDR3 DNA reads as TGCGCCAGCAGTGGGACTAGCGGGTACAATGAGCAGTTCTTC. Its translation is CASSGTSGYNEQFF.

The J gene is TRBJ2-1, the V gene TRBV7-6, with a weak D call TRBD1 (11 bases). This CDR3 is 21 amino acids long. V lost 5 bases to trimming and J lost 8 bases, with 37 bases between them. Germline values: CDR1 SGHVS, CDR2 FNYEAQ. CDR3 bases: TGTGCCAGCAGCCGATGTGGACAGGGGGCCTGGACTAGCGGCGCTACGGATGAGCAGTTCTTC. Its translation: CASSRCGQGAWTSGATDEQFF.

This sequence joins TRBV5-1 and TRBJ2-1, with D unclear. V gave up 4 bases and J gave up 0 bases, with 8 bases separating them. The CDR3 is made up of 14 amino acids. Germline V CDR1 and CDR2: SGHRS, YFSETQ. This CDR3 is CASSVTNSYNEQFF. In DNA form, the CDR3 reads TGCGCCAGCAGCGTTACAAACTCCTACAATGAGCAGTTCTTC.

The CDR3 loop reads CASSSSTGVNEKLFF. The CDR3, as DNA: TGCGCCAGCAGCTCGTCGACAGGGGTTAATGAAAAACTGTTTTTT. This chain links TRBV5-1 with TRBJ1-4; TRBD1 agrees at 8 bases. V lost 3 bases, J lost 4 bases, and 5 bases stayed unmatched. The CDR3 length is 15 residues. Germline loops: CDR1 SGHRS, CDR2 YFSETQ.